This is a list of T cell receptor beta chains from one sample in a study of T cell responses to AZD1222 COVID-19 vaccine. Repertoires were generated with immunoSEQ multiplex PCR, while TCRdb's copy carries only in-frame clones and drops some. Among about 88,000 clones listed, around 92% were seen once. The input for sequencing was peripheral blood, taken on day 0 of AZD1222 vaccination. All receptors derive from an adult in good health. Each CDR3 is given with its conserved first and last residue. Each record gives: V gene, J gene, D gene, clone size, CDR3 length, CDR3 DNA, CDR3 protein. The D gene is left open where the match is weak. The size field is filled for only some rows; it gives once, few, many or a size class.

>TRBV5-1|TRBJ2-3|NA|NA|14
TGCGCCAGCAGGTTGGGAACTAGCACAGATACGCAGTATTTT
CASRLGTSTDTQYF
>TRBV6-2/TRBV6-3|TRBJ2-2|NA|NA|14
TGTGCCAGCAGTTACTCACTAGAGACCGGGGAGCTGTTTTTT
CASSYSLETGELFF
>TRBV4-1|TRBJ2-3|NA|NA|15
TGCGCCAGCAGCCAAGACGGGGCGGGACTGGATACGCAGTATTTT
CASSQDGAGLDTQYF
>TRBV3-1/TRBV3-2|TRBJ2-1|NA|NA|15
TGTGCCAGCAGCCACGAGCGGAGCTCCTACAATGAGCAGTTCTTC
CASSHERSSYNEQFF
>TRBV29-1|TRBJ1-1|NA|NA|15
TGCAGCGTTGGTCTTTCGGGGCTCCCGGGGACTGAAGCTTTCTTT
CSVGLSGLPGTEAFF
>TRBV29-1|TRBJ2-6|NA|NA|16
TGCAGCGTTATGCGGGACATCGACTCTGGGGCCAACGTCCTGACTTTC
CSVMRDIDSGANVLTF
>TRBV7-2|TRBJ2-3|TRBD2|NA|15
TGTGCCAGCAGATCCACCGGGACTAGCTTGGATACGCAGTATTTT
CASRSTGTSLDTQYF
>TRBV5-6|TRBJ2-7|TRBD2|once|16
TGTGCCAGCAGCTTCGGCTTGCGGGAGGGGACCTACGAGCAGTACTTC
CASSFGLREGTYEQYF
>TRBV10-3|TRBJ1-1|TRBD1|NA|12
TGTGCCGCCGGGACAGGGGTTTCTGAAGCTTTCTTT
CAAGTGVSEAFF
>TRBV6-6|TRBJ2-7|TRBD2|NA|16
TGTGCCAGCAGTTACTCGACTAGCGGAGTACCCTACGAGCAGTACTTC
CASSYSTSGVPYEQYF
>TRBV2|TRBJ2-2|NA|NA|15
TGTGCCAGCAGTGATCTAGCAGCGAACACCGGGGAGCTGTTTTTT
CASSDLAANTGELFF
>TRBV12-3/TRBV12-4|TRBJ1-1|NA|NA|13
TGTGCCAGCACCCCATATGGGAGCACTGAAGCTTTCTTT
CASTPYGSTEAFF
>TRBV28|TRBJ1-4|TRBD1|NA|14
TGTGCCAGCAGTCACGGACAGGAGGCTGAAAAACTGTTTTTT
CASSHGQEAEKLFF
>TRBV28|TRBJ1-5|NA|NA|17
TGTGCCAGCAGGGTATTTGGTGCGGGTTTTAGCAATCAGCCCCAGCATTTT
CASRVFGAGFSNQPQHF
>TRBV28|TRBJ2-3|NA|NA|15
TGTGCCAGCAGTTTAAGTTCCGTCAGGGTGGATACGCAGTATTTT
CASSLSSVRVDTQYF
>TRBV7-2|TRBJ2-2|TRBD2|NA|19
TGTGCCAGCAGCCCGAGATCCGGGACTAGCGGGAGGGCCGGGAGGGAGCTGTTTTTT
CASSPRSGTSGRAGRELFF
>TRBV11-3|TRBJ2-3|NA|NA|12
TGTGCCAGCAGCTCCGGTCCAGATACGCAGTATTTT
CASSSGPDTQYF
>TRBV6-5|TRBJ1-2|TRBD1|NA|15
TGTGCCAGCAGCCCCCCAACGGGACAGGGTAAAGGCTACACCTTC
CASSPPTGQGKGYTF
>TRBV28|TRBJ2-7|NA|NA|13
TGTGCCAGCAGTTTACCCGGGGGATACGAGCAGTACTTC
CASSLPGGYEQYF
>TRBV6-1|TRBJ2-7|TRBD2|NA|19
TGTGCCAGCAGTGGGGGGACTAGCGGGACCGTTGAATACTACTACGAGCAGTACTTC
CASSGGTSGTVEYYYEQYF
>TRBV7-4|TRBJ2-5|TRBD2|NA|15
TGTGCCAGCAGCACATTAGCGGGAGAGGAAGAGACCCAGTACTTC
CASSTLAGEEETQYF
>TRBV7-6|TRBJ2-2|NA|NA|17
TGTGCCAGCAGCCTAAGTGTCGATCCAGGGGATATGGGGGAGCTGTTTTTT
CASSLSVDPGDMGELFF
>TRBV11-3|TRBJ2-1|TRBD2|NA|13
TGTGCCAGCAGCCGGACTAGGGAAGATGAGCAGTTCTTC
CASSRTREDEQFF
>TRBV2|TRBJ2-5|NA|NA|12
TGTGCCAGCAGGGGGGACCAGGAGACCCAGTACTTC
CASRGDQETQYF
>TRBV19|TRBJ1-5|NA|NA|15
TGTGCCAGTAGGGAAGACCAAAGGAGCAATCAGCCCCAGCATTTT
CASREDQRSNQPQHF
>TRBV10-3|TRBJ2-5|TRBD2|NA|17
TGTGCCATCAGTGACATGACTAGCGGGAGTTCGGTAGAGACCCAGTACTTC
CAISDMTSGSSVETQYF
>TRBV4-3|TRBJ2-3|NA|NA|15
TGCGCCAGCAGCCAAGATGGGGCGGGGACAGATACGCAGTATTTT
CASSQDGAGTDTQYF
>TRBV6-2/TRBV6-3|TRBJ1-1|TRBD1|few|13
TGTGCCAGCAGTACCCCTACAGGGGCTGAAGCTTTCTTT
CASSTPTGAEAFF
>TRBV7-3|TRBJ2-7|TRBD2|NA|16
TGTGCCAGCAGCTTATCAGTAGCGGGAGGACACTACGAGCAGTACTTC
CASSLSVAGGHYEQYF
>TRBV19|TRBJ2-2|TRBD1|NA|15
TGTGCCAGTAGTCAAGACAGGGGGAACACCGGGGAGCTGTTTTTT
CASSQDRGNTGELFF
>TRBV4-2|TRBJ2-7|NA|NA|15
TGTGCCAGCAGCCAAGAAGGTACTCAAACCTACGAGCAGTACTTC
CASSQEGTQTYEQYF
>TRBV5-1|TRBJ1-1|NA|NA|13
TGCGCCAGCAGCTTGGGAGGGAACACTGAAGCTTTCTTT
CASSLGGNTEAFF
>TRBV12-3/TRBV12-4|TRBJ2-7|NA|NA|13
TGTGCCAGCAGCTCCCTAGGGGGGACGCCACAGTACTTC
CASSSLGGTPQYF
>TRBV19|TRBJ2-1|NA|NA|17
TGTGCCAGTAGTGCCTACGCAGGGGGGATATCGGGCAATGAGCAGTTCTTC
CASSAYAGGISGNEQFF
>TRBV6-5|TRBJ1-2|NA|NA|14
TGTGCCAGCAGGAATCATTCTCATTCTAGGGGCTACACCTTC
CASRNHSHSRGYTF
>TRBV7-9|TRBJ2-1|NA|NA|11
TGTGCCAGCAGCCCCCAGAATGAGCAGTTCTTC
CASSPQNEQFF
>TRBV18|TRBJ2-6|NA|NA|17
TGTGCCAGCTCACCCTTTCAGGCCGACTCTGGGGCCAACGTCCTGACTTTC
CASSPFQADSGANVLTF
>TRBV4-1|TRBJ1-2|NA|NA|17
TGCGCCAGCAGCCAAGTTACACCCGGGACCTCAGGCTATGGCTACACCTTC
CASSQVTPGTSGYGYTF
>TRBV2|TRBJ1-6|NA|NA|16
TGTGCCACCAGGAACGCAAGAAACTCCTATAATTCACCCCTCCACTTT
CATRNARNSYNSPLHF
>TRBV18|TRBJ2-5|NA|NA|14
TGTGCCAGCTCACCGGGCACCAACCAAGAGACCCAGTACTTC
CASSPGTNQETQYF
>TRBV28|TRBJ1-4|TRBD1|NA|14
TGTGCCAGCAGTACGGGACAGAGGAATGAAAAACTGTTTTTT
CASSTGQRNEKLFF
>TRBV21-1|TRBJ1-6|NA|NA|13
TGTGCCAGCACCGGACGGACTAATTCACCCCTCCACTTT
CASTGRTNSPLHF